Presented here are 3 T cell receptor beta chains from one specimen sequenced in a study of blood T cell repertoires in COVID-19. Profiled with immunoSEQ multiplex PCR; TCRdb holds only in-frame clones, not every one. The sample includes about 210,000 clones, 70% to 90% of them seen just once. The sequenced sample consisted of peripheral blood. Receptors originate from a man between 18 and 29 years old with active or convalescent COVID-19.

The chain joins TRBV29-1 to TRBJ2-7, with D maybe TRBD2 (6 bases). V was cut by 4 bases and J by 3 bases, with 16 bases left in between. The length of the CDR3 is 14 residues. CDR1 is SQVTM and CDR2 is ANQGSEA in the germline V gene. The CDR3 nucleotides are TGCAGCGTTGGGGGGACTTTAGAGAACTACGAGCAGTACTTC. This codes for CSVGGTLENYEQYF.

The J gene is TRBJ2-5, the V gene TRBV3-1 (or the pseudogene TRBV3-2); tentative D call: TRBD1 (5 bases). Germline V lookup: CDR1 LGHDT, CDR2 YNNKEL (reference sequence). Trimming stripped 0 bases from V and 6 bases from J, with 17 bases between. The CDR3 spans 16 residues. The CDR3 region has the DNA TGTGCCAGCAGCCAAGAAGGACAAGGGCCCCTCAAGACCCAGTACTTC. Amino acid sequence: CASSQEGQGPLKTQYF.

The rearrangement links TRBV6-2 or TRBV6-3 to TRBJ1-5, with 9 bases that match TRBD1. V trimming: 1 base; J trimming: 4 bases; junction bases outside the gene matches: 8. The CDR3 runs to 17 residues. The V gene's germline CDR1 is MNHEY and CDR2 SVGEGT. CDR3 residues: CASSYLATGGSNQPQHF. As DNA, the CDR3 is TGTGCCAGCAGTTACTTAGCCACAGGGGGCTCAAATCAGCCCCAGCATTTT.